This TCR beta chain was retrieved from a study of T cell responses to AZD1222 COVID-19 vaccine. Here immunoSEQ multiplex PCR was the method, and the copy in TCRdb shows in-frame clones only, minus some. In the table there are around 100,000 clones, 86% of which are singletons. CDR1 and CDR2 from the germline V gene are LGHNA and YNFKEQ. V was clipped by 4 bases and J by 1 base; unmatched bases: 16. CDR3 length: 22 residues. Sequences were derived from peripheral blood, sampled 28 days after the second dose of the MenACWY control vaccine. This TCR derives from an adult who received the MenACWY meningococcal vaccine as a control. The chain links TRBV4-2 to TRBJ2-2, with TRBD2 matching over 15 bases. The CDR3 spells CASSLPGLAGGRGFLNTGELFF. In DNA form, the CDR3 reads TGTGCCAGCAGCCTACCCGGACTAGCGGGGGGGCGGGGCTTTTTGAACACCGGGGAGCTGTTTTTT.